The 24 T cell receptor beta chains reported below all come from one sample, sequenced in a study of cytomegalovirus exposure and HLA in healthy donors. Produced via immunoSEQ multiplex PCR; TCRdb's table is partial and in-frame only. The data contain about 350,000 clones, roughly 87% of them singletons. The sample was PBMCs. These receptors were obtained from a woman in her twenties or thirties in good health and CMV-seropositive.

The chain combines TRBV18 with TRBJ2-1; 7 nucleotides match TRBD2. Germline V gene data show CDR1 as KGHSH and CDR2 as LQKENI. Germline trimming cut 0 bases from V and 4 bases from J; bases unmatched to any gene: 6. The CDR3 spans 16 residues. CDR3 sequence reads: CASSPPLAGVYNEQFF. Here the CDR3 DNA reads TGTGCCAGCTCACCACCGCTGGCGGGGGTATACAATGAGCAGTTCTTC. The full variable domain, completed using reference TRBV18 and TRBJ2-1, is NAGVMQNPRHLVRRRGQEARLRCSPMKGHSHVYWYRQLPEEGLKFMVYLQKENIIDESGMPKERFSAEFPKEGPSILRIQQVVRGDSAAYFCASSPPLAGVYNEQFFGPGTRLTVL.

This chain joins TRBV7-9 and TRBJ2-6; no definite D call. Germline values: CDR1 SEHNR, CDR2 FQNEAQ (reference sequence). V lost 4 bases and J 1 base, leaving 8 bases between the germline ends. The length of the CDR3 is 15 residues. For the CDR3, the DNA is TGTGCCAGCAGCTATAGTCAATCTGGGGCCAACGTCCTGACTTTC. Encoded protein: CASSYSQSGANVLTF.

This chain joins TRBV11-2 and TRBJ1-2; 7 bases agree with TRBD1. With 2 bases clipped from V and 3 bases from J, the junction kept 3 bases outside the gene matches. This CDR3 spans 14 amino acids. Looked up from germline, CDR1 is SGHAT and CDR2 is FQNNGV. This CDR3 reads CASSLYRGDYGYTF. The CDR3 bases are TGTGCCAGCAGCTTATACAGGGGAGACTATGGCTACACCTTC.

V gene TRBV27 combines with J gene TRBJ2-3, with unresolved D. The V gene's germline CDR1 is MNHEY and CDR2 SMNVEV (reference sequence). The CDR3 contains 14 residues. V was cut by 2 bases and J by 5 bases, with 11 bases left in between. CDR3 region: CASSLRRKGDTQYF. CDR3 in DNA: TGTGCCAGCAGTTTACGGCGGAAGGGAGATACGCAGTATTTT.

The genes are TRBV29-1 and TRBJ1-1, with a weak D call TRBD1 (6 bases). This CDR3 comprises 12 residues. Germline loops: CDR1 SQVTM, CDR2 ANQGSEA. V dropped 6 bases and J dropped 4 bases, with 12 bases sitting between them. The CDR3 loop reads CSVHEGGTEAFF. The CDR3 DNA reads as TGCAGCGTACACGAAGGGGGCACTGAAGCTTTCTTT.

The genes are TRBV19 and TRBJ1-6; D remains unclear. CDR1 and CDR2 (germline): LNHDA, SQIVND (reference sequence). V was pared by 5 bases and J by 10 bases, with 9 bases between. CDR3 length equals 12 residues. CDR3 nucleotide sequence: TGTGCCAGTAGTTTCAATGGGTCACCCCTCCACTTT. The encoded protein is CASSFNGSPLHF. Variable domain in full (rest from reference TRBV19 and TRBJ1-6): DGGITQSPKYLFRKEGQNVTLSCEQNLNHDAMYWYRQDPGQGLRLIYYSQIVNDFQKGDIAEGYSVSREKKESFPLTVTSAQKNPTAFYLCASSFNGSPLHFGNGTRLTVT.

The rearrangement links TRBV6-1 to TRBJ2-5, with D perhaps matching TRBD2 (5 bases). With 7 bases removed from V and 5 bases from J, the gap between germline ends came to 11 bases. The germline CDR1 and CDR2 sequences are MNHNS and SASEGT. The CDR3 extends over 12 amino acids. The CDR3 coding sequence is TGTGCCAGCAAGGGAAAGCGGGAGACCCAGTACTTC. Translating it yields CASKGKRETQYF.

The chain employs TRBV19 and TRBJ2-7; D may be TRBD2 (6 bases). This CDR3 has 13 amino acids. V lost 6 bases to trimming and J lost 9 bases, with 18 bases between them. Per the germline V gene, CDR1 is LNHDA and CDR2 is SQIVND (reference sequence). CDR3 loop: CASSPVPSGGQYF. CDR3 sequence (DNA): TGTGCCAGTAGCCCGGTTCCATCCGGGGGGCAGTACTTC.

J is TRBJ1-5 and V is TRBV18; D remains ambiguous. Germline CDR1 is KGHSH and CDR2 is LQKENI. Deletions cut 3 bases from V and 0 bases from J, with 9 bases between. The CDR3 is 15 residues long. Here the CDR3 reads CASSPYESSNQPQHF. CDR3 in DNA: TGTGCCAGCTCACCCTACGAATCTAGCAATCAGCCCCAGCATTTT.

This clone occurred a few times. The rearrangement joins TRBV2 to TRBJ1-6, with 7 bases that match TRBD1. The V and J ends lost 6 bases and 9 bases, in that order; junction bases with no gene match: 14. This CDR3 contains 16 residues. Germline loops: CDR1 SNHLY, CDR2 FYNNEI. CDR3 region: CASRFRDSFRISPLHF. CDR3 coding DNA: TGTGCCAGCAGGTTCAGGGACAGTTTTCGTATTTCACCCCTCCACTTT.

The genes are TRBV27 and TRBJ1-4, with 8 bases that match TRBD1. V dropped 6 bases and J dropped 5; count of bases not matched to a gene: 11. Germline V gives CDR1 MNHEY, CDR2 SMNVEV (reference sequence). This CDR3 has 16 amino acids. The CDR3 region is CASRPKGQVGNEKLFF. CDR3 nucleotides: TGTGCCAGCAGGCCCAAGGGACAGGTTGGAAATGAAAAACTGTTTTTT.

This clone was counted once. The chain links TRBV4-3 to TRBJ2-7, with D possibly TRBD1 on 5 matching bases. The ends were cut back, 0 bases at V and 3 bases at J, with 15 bases in the middle. CDR3 length: 16 residues. The germline V gene encodes CDR1 LGHNA and CDR2 YSLEER. The CDR3 DNA reads as TGCGCCAGCAGCCAAGATCCCGTACAGGCCGTCTACGAGCAGTACTTC. Protein: CASSQDPVQAVYEQYF.

This sequence joins TRBV27 and TRBJ2-7; D gene uncertain. CDR1 and CDR2 from the germline V gene are MNHEY and SMNVEV (reference sequence). The ends were cut back, 3 bases at V and 2 bases at J, with 11 bases in the middle. CDR3 length: 14 amino acids. The CDR3, as DNA: TGTGCCAGCAGTTTTGGTGGGCTACCCTACGAGCAGTACTTC. It encodes CASSFGGLPYEQYF.

This chain connects TRBV10-3 to TRBJ1-3; D call uncertain. CDR1 is ENHRY, CDR2 SYGVKD, per germline. With 10 bases removed from V and 1 base from J, the gap between germline ends came to 5 bases. The CDR3 loop spans 11 amino acids. CDR3 amino acids: CATYSGNTIYF. The CDR3 nucleotides read TGTGCCACCTATTCTGGAAACACCATATATTTT.

The count of this clone is one. The chain has TRBV7-8 and TRBJ1-6, with D possibly matching TRBD1 (6 bases). The CDR3 length is 17 residues. V was shortened by 1 base and J by 17 bases, with 27 bases between the two germline ends. The germline gives CDR1 SGHVS, CDR2 FQNEAQ. The CDR3 loop is CASSLGVGRTTPGGIHF. CDR3 nucleotide sequence: TGTGCCAGCAGCTTAGGGGTGGGCAGGACGACCCCTGGGGGCATCCACTTT.

The V gene is TRBV30, the J gene TRBJ1-3; D remains unclear. The V gene lost 0 bases and the J gene lost 6 bases, with 18 bases spanning the gap. Germline V gene sequence: CDR1 GTSNPN, CDR2 SVGIG (reference sequence). The CDR3 length is 16 residues. The CDR3 region is CAWSVLWPFSLNTIYF. The CDR3 DNA reads as TGTGCCTGGAGTGTATTGTGGCCTTTTAGCCTAAACACCATATATTTT.

The gene calls are TRBV4-1 and TRBJ1-2; D might be TRBD1 (5 bases). Germline loops: CDR1 MGHRA, CDR2 YSYEKL. Trimming stripped 7 bases from V and 2 bases from J, with 11 bases between. The CDR3 is 13 residues long. CDR3 sequence: CASMGGRNYGYTF. The CDR3 bases are TGCGCCAGCATGGGGGGAAGGAACTATGGCTACACCTTC.

The J gene is TRBJ1-5, the V gene TRBV6-5; no definite D call. CDR3 length equals 15 residues. CDR1 and CDR2 (germline): MNHEY, SVGAGI. V lost 6 bases, J lost 3 bases, and 15 bases lay in between. Here the CDR3 DNA reads TGTGCCAGCAGCCCCGTTGGTAGGGCCAATCAGCCCCAGCATTTT. This gives the protein CASSPVGRANQPQHF.

This chain links TRBV5-6 with TRBJ1-6, with 10 bases matching TRBD1. The CDR3 is made up of 15 amino acids. The ends lost 4 bases at V and 8 bases at J; junction bases unmatched: 6. Germline V lookup: CDR1 SGHDT, CDR2 YYEEEE. This chain's CDR3 is CASSITGTGDSPLHF. CDR3 DNA sequence: TGTGCCAGCAGCATAACCGGGACAGGGGATTCACCCCTCCACTTT. Based on the CDR3 plus reference TRBV5-6 and TRBJ1-6, the full variable domain is DAGVTQSPTHLIKTRGQQVTLRCSPKSGHDTVSWYQQALGQGPQFIFQYYEEEERQRGNFPDRFSGHQFPNYSSELNVNALLLGDSALYLCASSITGTGDSPLHFGNGTRLTVT.

The J gene is TRBJ2-3, the V gene TRBV4-3; D perhaps matches TRBD2 (6 bases). Germline lookup yields CDR1 LGHNA and CDR2 YSLEER. This CDR3 contains 14 residues. The ends were cut back, 5 bases at V and 0 bases at J, with 9 bases in the middle. The CDR3 DNA follows: TGCGCCAGCAGCTGGGACTCTAGCACAGATACGCAGTATTTT. Protein: CASSWDSSTDTQYF.

To note about this clone: Other DNA sequences within the sample encode an identical CDR3. The CDR3, as DNA: TGTGCCAGCAGTCCGGGGACAGTAAACACTGAAGCTTTCTTT. Translated: CASSPGTVNTEAFF. The chain recombines TRBV28 with TRBJ1-1; the match to TRBD1 covers 7 bases. Germline loops: CDR1 MDHEN, CDR2 SYDVKM. CDR3 length: 14 amino acids. Unmatched junction bases numbered 5, after V lost 5 bases and J lost 2 bases. Supplemented by reference TRBV28 and TRBJ1-1, the full variable domain reads DVKVTQSSRYLVKRTGEKVFLECVQDMDHENMFWYRQDPGLGLRLIYFSYDVKMKEKGDIPEGYSVSREKKERFSLILESASTNQTSMYLCASSPGTVNTEAFFGQGTRLTVV.

The chain recombines TRBV7-9 with TRBJ2-7; tentative D call: TRBD2 (6 bases). The V gene's germline CDR1 is SEHNR and CDR2 FQNEAQ (reference sequence). V lost 6 bases and J lost 4, with 13 bases in between. This CDR3 is 13 amino acids long. The CDR3 sequence is CASRGGDQYEQYF. The CDR3 DNA sequence: TGTGCCAGCAGGGGGGGAGACCAATACGAGCAGTACTTC.

J is TRBJ1-2 and V is TRBV7-9, with unresolved D. The CDR3 runs to 15 residues. Looked up from germline, CDR1 is SEHNR and CDR2 is FQNEAQ (reference sequence). V was cut by 5 bases and J by 2 bases, with 15 bases left in between. The DNA of the CDR3 is TGTGCCAGCAGCCCACCCCTTGGGTCCAACTATGGCTACACCTTC. Translation: CASSPPLGSNYGYTF.

CDR3 nucleotide sequence: TGTGCCAGCAGCCAAGTCGCTAGCGGGGGCGATACGCAGTATTTT. Protein sequence: CASSQVASGGDTQYF. The rearrangement uses TRBV4-2 and TRBJ2-3, with 10 bases aligning to TRBD2. After removal of 1 base from V and 6 bases from J, the junction contained 4 bases not matched to a gene. The CDR3 spans 15 residues. Germline V lookup: CDR1 LGHNA, CDR2 YNFKEQ.